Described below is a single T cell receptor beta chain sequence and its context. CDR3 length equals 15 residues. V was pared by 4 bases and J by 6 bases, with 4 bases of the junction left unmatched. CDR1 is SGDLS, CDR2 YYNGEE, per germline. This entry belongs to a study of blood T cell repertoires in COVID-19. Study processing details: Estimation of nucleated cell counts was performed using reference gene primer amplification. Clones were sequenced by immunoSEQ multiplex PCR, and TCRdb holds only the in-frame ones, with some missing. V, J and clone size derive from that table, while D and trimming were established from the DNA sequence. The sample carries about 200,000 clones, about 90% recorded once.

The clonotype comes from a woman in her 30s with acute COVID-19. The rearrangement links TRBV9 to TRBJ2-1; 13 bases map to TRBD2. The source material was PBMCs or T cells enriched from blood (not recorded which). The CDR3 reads CASSPGTSGANEQFF. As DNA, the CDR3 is TGTGCCAGCAGCCCCGGGACTAGCGGGGCCAATGAGCAGTTCTTC.